This T cell receptor (delta chain) was recovered during a study of Vδ1+ human thymocytes. The CDR3 runs 16 residues. V shed 2 bases, J shed 7 bases, and the junction held 13 bases outside the gene matches. In germline, CDR1 is TSWWSYY, CDR2 QGS. Study-wide findings and caveats: Many TRG clonotypes were shared between donors; TRD repertoires were essentially private. Thymic delta-chain repertoires held approximately 20% Vdelta2 sequences and few Vdelta3, despite high sort purity. Thymic TRG and TRD repertoires appeared highly polyclonal. Bulk data may be misread because of unexpected Vdelta2 sequences.

Extracted RNA was reverse transcribed into cDNA. Multiplex PCR used pooled V-gene forward primers and a constant-region reverse primer to amplify CDR3s. TCRdb repeated clone calling on the multiplex PCR reads with CATT. The sample carries more than 50,000 delta-chain clones, around 16% recorded once. For this clone: Its specificity is unknown.

The sequenced sample consisted of Vdelta1+ gamma-delta thymocytes from the thymus. Subset in this sample: FACS-sorted CD3+ TCRalphabeta- TCRVdelta1+ TCRVdelta2- thymocytes. This receptor was identified in a girl less than two years old who had congenital heart surgery. The V and J genes are TRDV1 and TRDJ1; TRDD3 agrees at 7 bases. CDR3 DNA sequence: TGTGCTCTTGGGGAAAAAAAGGTGTACTGGGGTCTTAAACTCATCTTT. Amino acid sequence: CALGEKKVYWGLKLIF.